Sequencing of this T cell receptor (beta chain) was carried out in a study of shared clonotypes between healthy human individuals. Study context: Plates per donor: three CD4 naive, three CD4 memory, two CD8 naive, one CD8 memory. General study findings and limits: Tissue TCR repertoires likely differ from these blood-only repertoires. Naive CD4 clonotypes were shared across a few donors at around 5%.

This CDR3 contains 13 residues. CDR1 is LNHNV and CDR2 is YYDKDF in the germline V gene (reference sequence). The V end lost 3 bases, the J end lost 4 bases, and 10 bases lay between the germline ends. This clone was picked up one time. Its specificity is unknown. Naive-designated CD8 cells lacked CD45RO, were positively enriched for CCR7, and omitted terminally differentiated effector memory CD45RA+ cells. Using immunoSEQ multiplex PCR, the repertoire was profiled, and TCRdb retains in-frame clones only, with some absent. The sample lists about 2 million clones; about 95% were seen once. The sequenced material came from naive CD8+ T cells sorted from blood. The receptor was derived from a young man in good health. V usage is TRBV15 and J usage is TRBJ2-7; D remains unclear. CDR3 nucleotides: TGTGCCACCAGCAGTCCCCTCGGTTACGAGCAGTACTTC. Translated, it gives CATSSPLGYEQYF. Supplemented by reference TRBV15 and TRBJ2-7, the full variable domain reads DAMVIQNPRYQVTQFGKPVTLSCSQTLNHNVMYWYQQKSSQAPKLLFHYYDKDFNNEADTPDNFQSRRPNTSFCFLDIRSPGLGDTAMYLCATSSPLGYEQYFGPGTRLTVT.